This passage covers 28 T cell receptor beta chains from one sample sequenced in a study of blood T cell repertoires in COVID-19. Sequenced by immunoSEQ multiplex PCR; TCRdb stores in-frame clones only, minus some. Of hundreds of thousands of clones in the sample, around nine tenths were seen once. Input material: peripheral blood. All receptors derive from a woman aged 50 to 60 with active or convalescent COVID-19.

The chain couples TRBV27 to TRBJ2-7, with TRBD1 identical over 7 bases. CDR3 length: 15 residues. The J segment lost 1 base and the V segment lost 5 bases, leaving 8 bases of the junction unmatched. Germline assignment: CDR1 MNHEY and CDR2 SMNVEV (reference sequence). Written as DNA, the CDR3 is TGTGCCAGCAGTCGGGAACGGGGACAGTCCTACGAGCAGTACTTC. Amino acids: CASSRERGQSYEQYF.

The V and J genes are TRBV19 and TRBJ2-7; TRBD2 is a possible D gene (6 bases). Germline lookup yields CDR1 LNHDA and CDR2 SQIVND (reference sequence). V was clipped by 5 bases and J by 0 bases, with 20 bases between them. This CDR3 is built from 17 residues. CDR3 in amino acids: CASSVTPGTSYSYEQYF. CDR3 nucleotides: TGTGCCAGTAGTGTGACTCCCGGGACTTCATACTCCTACGAGCAGTACTTC.

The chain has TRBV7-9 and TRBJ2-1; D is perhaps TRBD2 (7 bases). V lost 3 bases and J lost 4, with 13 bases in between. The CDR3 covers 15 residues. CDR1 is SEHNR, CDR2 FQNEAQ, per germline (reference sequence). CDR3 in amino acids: CASSLRGGVYNEQFF. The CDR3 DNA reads TGTGCCAGCAGCTTGAGGGGGGGCGTTTACAATGAGCAGTTCTTC.

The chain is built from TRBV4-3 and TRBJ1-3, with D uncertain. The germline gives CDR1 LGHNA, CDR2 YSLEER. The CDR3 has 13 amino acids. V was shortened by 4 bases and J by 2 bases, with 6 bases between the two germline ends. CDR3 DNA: TGCGCCAGCAGCCTCGTTGCTGGAAACACCATATATTTT. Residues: CASSLVAGNTIYF.

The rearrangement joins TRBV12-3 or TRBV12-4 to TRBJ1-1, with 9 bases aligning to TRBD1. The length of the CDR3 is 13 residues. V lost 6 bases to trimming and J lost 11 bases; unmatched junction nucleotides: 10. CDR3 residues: CASRLRDRAVAFF. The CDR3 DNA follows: TGTGCCAGCAGACTCCGGGACAGGGCTGTGGCTTTCTTT.

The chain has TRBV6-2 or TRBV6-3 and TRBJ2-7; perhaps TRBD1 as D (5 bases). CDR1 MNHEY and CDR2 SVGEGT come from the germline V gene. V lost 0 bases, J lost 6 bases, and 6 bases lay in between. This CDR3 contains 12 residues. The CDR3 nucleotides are TGTGCCAGCAGTTACTCGCAGGGCGAGCAGTACTTC. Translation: CASSYSQGEQYF.

CDR3 sequence reads: CSVEDPDRGDYGYTF. CDR3 DNA: TGCAGCGTTGAAGATCCGGACAGGGGGGACTATGGCTACACCTTC. This chain joins TRBV29-1 and TRBJ1-2; TRBD1 agrees at 10 bases. Germline V gene sequence: CDR1 SQVTM, CDR2 ANQGSEA. V shed 0 bases, J shed 3 bases, and the junction held 4 bases outside the gene matches. The CDR3 has 15 residues.

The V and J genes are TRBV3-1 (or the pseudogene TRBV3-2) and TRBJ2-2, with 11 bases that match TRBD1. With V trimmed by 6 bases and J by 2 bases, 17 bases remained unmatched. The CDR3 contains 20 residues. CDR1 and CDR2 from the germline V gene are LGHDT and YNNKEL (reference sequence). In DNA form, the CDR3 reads TGTGCCAGCAGTCGGAATGAGGGACAGGGGGGGATACTAAACACCGGGGAGCTGTTTTTT. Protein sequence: CASSRNEGQGGILNTGELFF.

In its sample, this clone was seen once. In nucleotides, the CDR3 is TGTGCCAGCAGCTCCCAGGGGAACTATGGCTACACCTTC. Its protein is CASSSQGNYGYTF. V is TRBV11-2 and J is TRBJ1-2, with D tentatively TRBD1 (6 bases). CDR3 length equals 13 residues. Germline CDR1 reads SGHAT; CDR2 reads FQNNGV. Trimming removed 4 bases at V and 2 bases at J, with 8 bases between.

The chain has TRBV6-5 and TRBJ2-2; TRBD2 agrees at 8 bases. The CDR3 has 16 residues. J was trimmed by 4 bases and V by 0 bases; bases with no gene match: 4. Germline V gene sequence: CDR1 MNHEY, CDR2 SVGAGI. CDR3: CASSYSPGGVTGELFF. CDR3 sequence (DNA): TGTGCCAGCAGTTACTCCCCGGGAGGGGTCACCGGGGAGCTGTTTTTT.

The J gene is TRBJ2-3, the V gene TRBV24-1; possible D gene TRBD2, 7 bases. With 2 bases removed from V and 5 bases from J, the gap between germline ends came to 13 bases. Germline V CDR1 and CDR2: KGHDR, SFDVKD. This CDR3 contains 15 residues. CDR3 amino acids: CATSDSRGAGDTQYF. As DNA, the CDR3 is TGTGCCACCAGTGATTCTCGGGGGGCTGGAGATACGCAGTATTTT.

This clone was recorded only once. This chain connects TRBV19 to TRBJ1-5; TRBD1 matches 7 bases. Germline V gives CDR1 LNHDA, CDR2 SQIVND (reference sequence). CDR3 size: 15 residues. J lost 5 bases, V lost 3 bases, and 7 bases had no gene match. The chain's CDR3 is CASSIRQGLDQPQHF. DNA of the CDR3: TGTGCCAGTAGTATCCGACAGGGCCTCGATCAGCCCCAGCATTTT.

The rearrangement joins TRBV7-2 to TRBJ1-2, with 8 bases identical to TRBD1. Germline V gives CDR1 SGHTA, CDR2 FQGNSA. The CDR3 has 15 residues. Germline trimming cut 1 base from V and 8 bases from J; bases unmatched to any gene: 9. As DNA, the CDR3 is TGTGCCAGCAGCTTAGGAAACAGGGGGAAGGAGGGCTACACCTTC. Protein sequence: CASSLGNRGKEGYTF.

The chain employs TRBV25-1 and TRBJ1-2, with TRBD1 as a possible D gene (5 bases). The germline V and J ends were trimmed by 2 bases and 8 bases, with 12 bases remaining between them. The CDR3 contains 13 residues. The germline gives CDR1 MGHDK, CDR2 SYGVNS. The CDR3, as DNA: TGTGCCAGCAGTGAAACGGGGGTAGAGGGCTACACCTTC. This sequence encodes CASSETGVEGYTF.

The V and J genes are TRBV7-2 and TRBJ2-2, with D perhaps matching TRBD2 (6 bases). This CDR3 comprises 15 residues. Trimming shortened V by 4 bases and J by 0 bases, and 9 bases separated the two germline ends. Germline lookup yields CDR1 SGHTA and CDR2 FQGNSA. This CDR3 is CASSSLASNTGELFF. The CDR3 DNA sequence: TGTGCCAGCAGCTCACTAGCCTCGAACACCGGGGAGCTGTTTTTT.

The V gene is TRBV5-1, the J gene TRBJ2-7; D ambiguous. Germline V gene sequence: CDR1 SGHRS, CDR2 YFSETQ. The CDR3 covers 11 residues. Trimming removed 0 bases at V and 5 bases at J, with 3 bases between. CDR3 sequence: CASSLGNEQYF. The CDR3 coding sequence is TGCGCCAGCAGCTTGGGTAACGAGCAGTACTTC.

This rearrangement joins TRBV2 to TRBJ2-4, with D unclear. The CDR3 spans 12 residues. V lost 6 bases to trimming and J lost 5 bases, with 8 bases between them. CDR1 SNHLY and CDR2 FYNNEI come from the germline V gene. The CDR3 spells CASRGLENIQYF. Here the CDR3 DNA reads TGTGCCAGCAGGGGCTTAGAAAACATTCAGTACTTC.

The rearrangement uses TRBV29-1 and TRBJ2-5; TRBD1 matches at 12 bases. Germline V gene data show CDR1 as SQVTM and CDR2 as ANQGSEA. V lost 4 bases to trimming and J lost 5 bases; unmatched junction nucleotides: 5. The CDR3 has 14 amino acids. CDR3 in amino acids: CSVAGTGGLETQYF. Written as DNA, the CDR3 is TGCAGCGTTGCAGGGACAGGGGGCTTGGAGACCCAGTACTTC. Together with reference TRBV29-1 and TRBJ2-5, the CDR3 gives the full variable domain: SAVISQKPSRDICQRGTSLTIQCQVDSQVTMMFWYRQQPGQSLTLIATANQGSEATYESGFVIDKFPISRPNLTFSTLTVSNMSPEDSSIYLCSVAGTGGLETQYFGPGTRLLVL.

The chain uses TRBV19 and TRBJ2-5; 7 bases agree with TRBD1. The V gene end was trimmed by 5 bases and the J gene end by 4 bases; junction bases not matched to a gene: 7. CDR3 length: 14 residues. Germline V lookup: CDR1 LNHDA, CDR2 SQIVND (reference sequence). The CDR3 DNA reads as TGTGCCAGTAGTGACAGGGCCTTCGGAGAGACCCAGTACTTC. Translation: CASSDRAFGETQYF. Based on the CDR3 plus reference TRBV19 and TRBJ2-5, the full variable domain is DGGITQSPKYLFRKEGQNVTLSCEQNLNHDAMYWYRQDPGQGLRLIYYSQIVNDFQKGDIAEGYSVSREKKESFPLTVTSAQKNPTAFYLCASSDRAFGETQYFGPGTRLLVL.

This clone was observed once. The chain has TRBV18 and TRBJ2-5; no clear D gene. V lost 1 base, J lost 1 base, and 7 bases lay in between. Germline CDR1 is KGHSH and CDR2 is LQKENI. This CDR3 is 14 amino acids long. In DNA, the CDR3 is TGTGCCAGCTCACCACAGGAGTTCCAAGAGACCCAGTACTTC. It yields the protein CASSPQEFQETQYF.

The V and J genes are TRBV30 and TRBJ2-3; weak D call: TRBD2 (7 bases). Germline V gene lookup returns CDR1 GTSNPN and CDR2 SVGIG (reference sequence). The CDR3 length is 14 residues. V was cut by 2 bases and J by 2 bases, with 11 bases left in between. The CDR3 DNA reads TGTGCCTGGAGTACGGGGGGCCCCACAGATACGCAGTATTTT. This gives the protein CAWSTGGPTDTQYF.

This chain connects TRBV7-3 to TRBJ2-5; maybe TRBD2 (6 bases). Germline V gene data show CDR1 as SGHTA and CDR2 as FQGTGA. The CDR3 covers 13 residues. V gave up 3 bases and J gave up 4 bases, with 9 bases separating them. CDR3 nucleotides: TGTGCCAGCAGCTTTACGGAGGGAGAGACCCAGTACTTC. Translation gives CASSFTEGETQYF.

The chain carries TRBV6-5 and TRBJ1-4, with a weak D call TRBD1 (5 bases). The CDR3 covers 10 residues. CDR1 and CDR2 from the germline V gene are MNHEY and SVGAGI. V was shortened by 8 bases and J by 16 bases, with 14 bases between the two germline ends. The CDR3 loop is CASGALERFF. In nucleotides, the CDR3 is TGTGCCAGCGGGGCTTTAGAACGGTTTTTT.

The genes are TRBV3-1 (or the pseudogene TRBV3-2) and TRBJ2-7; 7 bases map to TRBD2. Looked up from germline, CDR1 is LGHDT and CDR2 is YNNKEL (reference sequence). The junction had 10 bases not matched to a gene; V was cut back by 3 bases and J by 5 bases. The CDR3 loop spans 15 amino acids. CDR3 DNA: TGTGCCAGCAGCCAGGGTCAGATTCTAGCGGACGAGCAGTACTTC. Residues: CASSQGQILADEQYF.

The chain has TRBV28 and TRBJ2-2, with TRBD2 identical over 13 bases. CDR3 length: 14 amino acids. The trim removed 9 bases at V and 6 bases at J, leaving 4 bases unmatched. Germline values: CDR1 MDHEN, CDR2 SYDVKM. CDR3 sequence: CASWTSGGAGELFF. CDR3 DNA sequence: TGTGCCAGTTGGACTAGCGGGGGAGCCGGGGAGCTGTTTTTT. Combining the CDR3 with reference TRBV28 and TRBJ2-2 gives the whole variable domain DVKVTQSSRYLVKRTGEKVFLECVQDMDHENMFWYRQDPGLGLRLIYFSYDVKMKEKGDIPEGYSVSREKKERFSLILESASTNQTSMYLCASWTSGGAGELFFGEGSRLTVL.

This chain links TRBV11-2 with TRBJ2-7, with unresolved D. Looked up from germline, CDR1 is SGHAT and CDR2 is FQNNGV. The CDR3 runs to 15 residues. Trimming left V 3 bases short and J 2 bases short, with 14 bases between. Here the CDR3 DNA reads TGTGCCAGCAGCTTCGTTGGCCCGAAAACCTACGAGCAGTACTTC. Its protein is CASSFVGPKTYEQYF.

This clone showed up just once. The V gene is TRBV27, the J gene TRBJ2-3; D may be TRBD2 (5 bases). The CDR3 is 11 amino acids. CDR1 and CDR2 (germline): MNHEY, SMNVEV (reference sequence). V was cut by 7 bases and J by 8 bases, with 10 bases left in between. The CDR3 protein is CASNLGGTQYF. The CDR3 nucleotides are TGTGCCAGCAATCTAGGAGGTACGCAGTATTTT.

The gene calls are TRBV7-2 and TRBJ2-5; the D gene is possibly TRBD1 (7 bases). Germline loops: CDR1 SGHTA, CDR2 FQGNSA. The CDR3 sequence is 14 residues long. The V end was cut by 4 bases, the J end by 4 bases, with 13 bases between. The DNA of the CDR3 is TGTGCCAGCAGCTGGAGGAGGGGGCTAGAGACCCAGTACTTC. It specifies CASSWRRGLETQYF.